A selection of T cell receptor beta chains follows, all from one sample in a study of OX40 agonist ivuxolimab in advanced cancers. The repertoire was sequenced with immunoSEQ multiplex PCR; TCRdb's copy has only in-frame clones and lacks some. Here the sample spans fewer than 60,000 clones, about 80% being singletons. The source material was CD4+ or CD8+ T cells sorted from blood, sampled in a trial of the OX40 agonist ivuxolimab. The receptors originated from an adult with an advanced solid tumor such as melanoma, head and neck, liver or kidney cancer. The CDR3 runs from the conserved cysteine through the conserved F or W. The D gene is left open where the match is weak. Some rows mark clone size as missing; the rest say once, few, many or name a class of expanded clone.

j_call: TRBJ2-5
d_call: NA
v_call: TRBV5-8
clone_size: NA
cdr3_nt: TGTGCCAGCAGCGGTCGGTGGGAGACCCAGTACTTC
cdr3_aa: CASSGRWETQYF

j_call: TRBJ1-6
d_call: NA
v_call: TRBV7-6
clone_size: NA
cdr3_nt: TGTGCCAGCAGCTCTCGACTGGACTCCTATAATTCACCCCTCCACTTT
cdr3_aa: CASSSRLDSYNSPLHF

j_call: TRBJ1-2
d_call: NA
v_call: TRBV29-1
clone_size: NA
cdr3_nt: TGCAGCGTTGACCGGGGAATGGGCTATGGCTACACCTTC
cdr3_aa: CSVDRGMGYGYTF

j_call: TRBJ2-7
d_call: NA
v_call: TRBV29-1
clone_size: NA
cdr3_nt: TGCAGCGCCGGAGGCTTGGGTGGGGGCTCGGGGGTCGCGCAGTACTTC
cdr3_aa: CSAGGLGGGSGVAQYF

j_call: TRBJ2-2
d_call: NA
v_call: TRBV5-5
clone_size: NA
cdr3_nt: TGTGCCAGCAGCTTGGGGATTAACACCGGGGAGCTGTTTTTT
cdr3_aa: CASSLGINTGELFF

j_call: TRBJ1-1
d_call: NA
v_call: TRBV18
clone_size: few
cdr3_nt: TGTGCCAGCTCACCAAACAGGGACACTGAAGCTTTCTTT
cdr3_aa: CASSPNRDTEAFF

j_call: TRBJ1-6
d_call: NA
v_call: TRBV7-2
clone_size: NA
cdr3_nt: TGTGCCAGCAGCCCTACAGGGCGTGGGGATTCACCCCTCCACTTT
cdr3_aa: CASSPTGRGDSPLHF

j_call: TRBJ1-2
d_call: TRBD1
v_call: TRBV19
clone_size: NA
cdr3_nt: TGTGCCAGTAGGAACGACAGGGGCCGTGGCTACACCTTC
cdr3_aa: CASRNDRGRGYTF

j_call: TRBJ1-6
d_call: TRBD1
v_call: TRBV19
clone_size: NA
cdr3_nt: TGTGCCAGTAGTACCGACAGGGGTGGATATAATTCACCCCTCCACTTT
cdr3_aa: CASSTDRGGYNSPLHF

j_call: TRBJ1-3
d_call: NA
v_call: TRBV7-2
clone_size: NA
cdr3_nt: TGTGCCAGCAGCTGGACTAGGACGGATGGTCCCATATATTTT
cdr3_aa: CASSWTRTDGPIYF

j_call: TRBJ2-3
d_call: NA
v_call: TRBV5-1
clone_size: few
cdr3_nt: TGCGCCAGCAGCTCGACCCCTAGGACTAGCACAGATACGCAGTATTTT
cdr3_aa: CASSSTPRTSTDTQYF

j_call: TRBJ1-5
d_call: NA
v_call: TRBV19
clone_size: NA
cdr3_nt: TGTGCCAGTAGTATAGGTTGGGGCCCTCATCAGCCCCAGCATTTT
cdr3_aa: CASSIGWGPHQPQHF

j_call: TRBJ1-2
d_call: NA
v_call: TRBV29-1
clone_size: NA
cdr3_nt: TGCAGCGTTGAGGGTGGCGGGAGGAATGGCTACACCTTC
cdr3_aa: CSVEGGGRNGYTF

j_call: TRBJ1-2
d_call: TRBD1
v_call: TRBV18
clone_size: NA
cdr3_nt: TGTGCCAGCTCACCGCGTTCTGACAGGGAAGGGGGCTACACCTTC
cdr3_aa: CASSPRSDREGGYTF

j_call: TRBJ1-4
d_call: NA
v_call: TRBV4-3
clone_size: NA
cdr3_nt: TGCGCCAGCAGCCAAGGGCTTACAACAACTAATGAAAAACTGTTTTTT
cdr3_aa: CASSQGLTTTNEKLFF

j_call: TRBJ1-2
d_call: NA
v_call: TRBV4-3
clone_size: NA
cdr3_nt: TGCGCCAGCAGCCCCGAAAGCGTCCCGGGGTATGGCTACACCTTC
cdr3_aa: CASSPESVPGYGYTF

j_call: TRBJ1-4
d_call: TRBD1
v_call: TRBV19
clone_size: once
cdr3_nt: TGTGCCAGTAGCGTAGGGGGCAAAACTAATGAAAAACTGTTTTTT
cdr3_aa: CASSVGGKTNEKLFF

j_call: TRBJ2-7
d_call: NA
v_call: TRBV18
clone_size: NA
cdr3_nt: TGTGCCAGCTCACCACCCCGGGAGCCCTACGAGCAGTACTTC
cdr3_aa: CASSPPREPYEQYF

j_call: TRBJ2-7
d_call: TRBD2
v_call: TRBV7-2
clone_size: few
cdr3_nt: TGTGCCAGCAGCTTAGATCGGGAGGTGTACGAGCAGTACTTC
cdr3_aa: CASSLDREVYEQYF

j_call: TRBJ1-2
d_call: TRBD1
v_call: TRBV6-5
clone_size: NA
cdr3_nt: TGTGCCAGCAGTTACGCGGGACAGGGTAACTATGGCTACACCTTC
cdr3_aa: CASSYAGQGNYGYTF

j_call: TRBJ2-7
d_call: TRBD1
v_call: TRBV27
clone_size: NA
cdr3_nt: TGTGCCAGCAGGAGGACAGGGGGACACTACGAGCAGTACTTC
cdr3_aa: CASRRTGGHYEQYF

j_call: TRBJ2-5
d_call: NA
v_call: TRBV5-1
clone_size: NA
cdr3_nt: TGCGCCAGCAGCTTAAGAACCGGAGAGACCCAGTACTTC
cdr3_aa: CASSLRTGETQYF

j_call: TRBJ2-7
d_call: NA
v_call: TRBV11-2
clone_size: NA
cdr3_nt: TGTGCCAGCAGCTTTGGCGATTACGAGCAGTACTTC
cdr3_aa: CASSFGDYEQYF

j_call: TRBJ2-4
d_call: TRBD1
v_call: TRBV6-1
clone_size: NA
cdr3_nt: TGTGCCAGCAGTGAAGCAGAGACAGGGACCAAAAACATTCAGTACTTC
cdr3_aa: CASSEAETGTKNIQYF

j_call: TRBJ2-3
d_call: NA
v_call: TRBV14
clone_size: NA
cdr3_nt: TGTGCCAGCAGCCGCCAAGATTGGGAGGATACGCAGTATTTT
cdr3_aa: CASSRQDWEDTQYF

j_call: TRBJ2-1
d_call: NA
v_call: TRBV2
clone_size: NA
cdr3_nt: TGTGCCAGCATAGGAAGGACTCCCAATGACAATGAGCAGTTCTTC
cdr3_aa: CASIGRTPNDNEQFF

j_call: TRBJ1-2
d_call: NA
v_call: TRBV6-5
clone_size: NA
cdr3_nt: TGTGCCAGTAGATTAGGGGCCTATGGCTACACCTTC
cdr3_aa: CASRLGAYGYTF

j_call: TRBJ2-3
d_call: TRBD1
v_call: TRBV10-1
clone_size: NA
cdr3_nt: TGCGCCAGCAGTACGGGACAGGTTAGCACAGATACGCAGTATTTT
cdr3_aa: CASSTGQVSTDTQYF

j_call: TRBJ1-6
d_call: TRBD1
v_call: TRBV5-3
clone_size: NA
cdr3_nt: TGTGCCAGCAGCAACGGACAGGGGAATAATTCACCCCTCCACTTT
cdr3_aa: CASSNGQGNNSPLHF

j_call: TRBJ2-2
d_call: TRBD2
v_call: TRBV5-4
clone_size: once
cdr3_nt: TGTGCCAGCAGCACCTCTAGCGGTAACACCGGGGAGCTGTTTTTT
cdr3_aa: CASSTSSGNTGELFF

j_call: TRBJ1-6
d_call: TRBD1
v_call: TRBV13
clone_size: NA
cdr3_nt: TGTGCCAGCAGCGTGGGGGACAGTTCACCCCTCCACTTT
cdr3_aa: CASSVGDSSPLHF

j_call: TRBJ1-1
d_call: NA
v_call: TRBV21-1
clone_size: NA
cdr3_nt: TGTGCCAGCAGCGTTCCCGGGACAGACACTGAAGCTTTCTTT
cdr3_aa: CASSVPGTDTEAFF

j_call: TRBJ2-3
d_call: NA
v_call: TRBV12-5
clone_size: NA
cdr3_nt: TGTGCTAGTGGTTTGGTGGGTGGAACAGATACGCAGTATTTT
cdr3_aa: CASGLVGGTDTQYF

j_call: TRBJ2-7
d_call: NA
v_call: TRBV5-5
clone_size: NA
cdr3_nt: TGTGCCAGCAGCTTGGCCGTGGGGCCCGCTAAGCAGTACTTC
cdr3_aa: CASSLAVGPAKQYF

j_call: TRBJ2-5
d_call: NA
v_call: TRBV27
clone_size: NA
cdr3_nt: TGTGCCAGCAGTTTACCCCCGGGGCAGGGAGAGACCCAGTACTTC
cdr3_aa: CASSLPPGQGETQYF